These 10 T cell receptor beta chains share one sample of origin, sequenced in a study of blood T cell repertoires in COVID-19. Using immunoSEQ multiplex PCR, the repertoire was profiled, and TCRdb retains in-frame clones only, with some absent. The sample consists of about 210,000 clones, about 80% of them appearing once. The sequencing input was peripheral blood. The receptors were sampled from an elderly woman with COVID-19, enrolled during active disease.

V usage is TRBV9 and J usage is TRBJ2-2, with 14 bases matching TRBD2. CDR1 is SGDLS and CDR2 is YYNGEE in the germline V gene. This CDR3 comprises 19 residues. V shed 2 bases, J shed 6 bases, and the junction held 12 bases outside the gene matches. The CDR3 is CASSVGISTSGRAPGELFF. CDR3 bases: TGTGCCAGCAGCGTGGGGATTTCGACTAGCGGGAGGGCCCCCGGGGAGCTGTTTTTT. Drawing the rest from reference TRBV9 and TRBJ2-2, the complete variable domain is DSGVTQTPKHLITATGQRVTLRCSPRSGDLSVYWYQQSLDQGLQFLIQYYNGEERAKGNILERFSAQQFPDLHSELNLSSLELGDSALYFCASSVGISTSGRAPGELFFGEGSRLTVL.

This chain links TRBV5-4 with TRBJ1-2, with 9 bases aligning to TRBD1. The germline CDR1 and CDR2 sequences are SGHNT and YYREEE (reference sequence). The CDR3 runs to 15 residues. The trim removed 4 bases at V and 2 bases at J, leaving 6 bases unmatched. CDR3 sequence reads: CASSPTGGANYGYTF. The DNA of the CDR3 is TGTGCCAGCAGCCCCACAGGGGGCGCGAACTATGGCTACACCTTC.

V gene TRBV12-2 combines with J gene TRBJ2-5; no check of the table's D call, TRBD2, against the DNA was made. TRBV12-2 is deemed a pseudogene. The CDR3 length is 16 residues. The CDR3 bases are TGTGCAAGTCGCCAAGTGTGCATGGGGGGGCCGAAGACCCAGTACTTC. Protein: CASRQVCMGGPKTQYF.

Remarks on this clone: The same CDR3 arises from other DNA sequences in this sample as well. This chain joins TRBV5-1 and TRBJ1-2, with TRBD1 matching over 7 bases. The CDR3 contains 13 residues. CDR1 is SGHRS, CDR2 YFSETQ, per germline. V lost 0 bases to trimming and J lost 4 bases; unmatched junction nucleotides: 0. The CDR3: CASSLDRGYGYTF. The CDR3 DNA follows: TGCGCCAGCAGCTTGGACAGGGGCTATGGCTACACCTTC.

The chain joins TRBV7-2 to TRBJ2-5; D ambiguous. Trimming pared 2 bases from V and 5 bases from J, leaving 12 bases between. Germline V gene sequence: CDR1 SGHTA, CDR2 FQGNSA. The CDR3 is 14 amino acids. CDR3 nucleotides: TGTGCCAGCAGCTTATCGCGTCAGAGGGAGACCCAGTACTTC. Translating gives CASSLSRQRETQYF.

The chain recombines TRBV12-1 with TRBJ1-1. TRBV12-1 is labeled a pseudogene. The CDR3 totals 17 residues. CDR3 loop: CASSFAPRPVRDTEAFF. The CDR3, as DNA: TGTGCCAGCAGCTTTGCGCCTCGCCCGGTACGCGACACTGAAGCTTTCTTT.

The chain uses TRBV2 and TRBJ2-7, with D perhaps TRBD2 (5 bases). Germline CDR1 and CDR2: SNHLY and FYNNEI. Trimming pared 5 bases from V and 0 bases from J, leaving 11 bases between. This CDR3 comprises 14 residues. The CDR3 bases are TGTGCCAGCAGTAGGGAGACATTCTCCTACGAGCAGTACTTC. Encoded protein: CASSRETFSYEQYF.

The rearrangement links TRBV5-1 to TRBJ1-2; no firm D call. V was pared by 7 bases and J by 9 bases, with 25 bases between. There are 15 residues in the CDR3. Germline CDR1 is SGHRS and CDR2 is YFSETQ. The DNA for the CDR3 is TGCGCCAGCGCACCCTCGGAGGGCCTTCGAAGGAGCTACACCTTC. Translating it yields CASAPSEGLRRSYTF.

V and J are TRBV7-9 and TRBJ2-1, with D perhaps TRBD1 (6 bases). This CDR3 contains 12 residues. Germline V gene data show CDR1 as SEHNR and CDR2 as FQNEAQ (reference sequence). V shed 5 bases and J shed 7 bases, with 9 bases lying between them. For the CDR3, the DNA is TGTGCCAGCAGCCCAGGGGTGAATGAGCAGTTCTTC. Its protein is CASSPGVNEQFF.

The chain joins TRBV19 to TRBJ1-2; TRBD1 aligns across 10 bases. This CDR3 spans 14 amino acids. Germline assignment: CDR1 LNHDA and CDR2 SQIVND (reference sequence). The J segment lost 4 bases and the V segment lost 7 bases, leaving 6 bases of the junction unmatched. The CDR3 spells CASTETGGIYGYTF. DNA of the CDR3: TGTGCCAGTACTGAGACAGGGGGCATCTATGGCTACACCTTC.